Listed here are 16 T cell receptor beta chains from one sample, sequenced in a study of blood T cell repertoires in COVID-19. Clones were read by immunoSEQ multiplex PCR, and TCRdb kept only the in-frame ones, dropping some. The sample carries 310,000 or so clones, 89% recorded once. The sequencing input was PBMCs or T cells enriched from blood (not recorded which). The receptors were gathered from a woman in her thirties or forties who had recovered from COVID-19.

This sequence joins TRBV12-3 or TRBV12-4 and TRBJ2-7, with D uncertain. V was shortened by 0 bases and J by 5 bases, with 5 bases between the two germline ends. The CDR3 loop spans 12 amino acids. The CDR3, as DNA: TGTGCCAGCAGTTTAGCCCCCAACGAGCAGTACTTC. This gives the protein CASSLAPNEQYF.

The chain has TRBV10-3 and TRBJ2-7, with 10 nucleotides matching TRBD2. In germline, CDR1 is ENHRY, CDR2 SYGVKD. CDR3 length equals 15 residues. Trimming at V came to 9 bases and at J to 2 bases, leaving 10 bases not matched to a gene. CDR3 in amino acids: CAMRGGLAETYEQYF. CDR3 sequence (DNA): TGTGCCATGCGGGGCGGACTAGCGGAGACCTACGAGCAGTACTTC.

The chain joins TRBV1 to TRBJ2-5; the table names TRBD2, a call not compared with the DNA. TRBV1 is a pseudogene segment. This CDR3 region has 15 residues. The CDR3: CTSPIPREHQETQYF. The CDR3 DNA is TGCACCAGTCCCATCCCCCGGGAGCACCAAGAGACCCAGTACTTC.

The chain is built from TRBV19 and TRBJ1-5; D perhaps matches TRBD1 (5 bases). Germline V CDR1 and CDR2: LNHDA, SQIVND (reference sequence). V was trimmed by 6 bases and J by 1 base, leaving 10 bases between them. The CDR3 is made up of 14 amino acids. CDR3 protein: CASRGGVSNQPQHF. CDR3 bases: TGTGCCAGTAGGGGGGGAGTAAGCAATCAGCCCCAGCATTTT.

This sequence joins TRBV15 and TRBJ1-6; no clear D. The CDR3 contains 14 residues. Trimming took off 5 bases at V and 7 bases at J, with 12 bases between the two ends. Germline V lookup: CDR1 LNHNV, CDR2 YYDKDF (reference sequence). As DNA, the CDR3 is TGTGCCACCAGCCGTCCAGGCAGAAATTCACCCCTCCACTTT. This encodes CATSRPGRNSPLHF.

The chain joins TRBV7-2 to TRBJ2-2; 9 nucleotides agree with TRBD1. This CDR3 region has 16 residues. The V and J ends lost 5 bases and 5 bases, in that order; junction bases with no gene match: 9. CDR1 and CDR2 (germline): SGHTA, FQGNSA. Written as DNA, the CDR3 is TGTGCCAGCAGCCACAGCCGGACAGGGGTGACCGGGGAGCTGTTTTTT. Translated, it gives CASSHSRTGVTGELFF.

The chain carries TRBV10-3 and TRBJ1-3, with 7 positions matching TRBD1. This CDR3 region has 14 residues. From germline, CDR1 is ENHRY and CDR2 SYGVKD. The J segment lost 4 bases and the V segment lost 6 bases, leaving 6 bases of the junction unmatched. DNA for the CDR3: TGTGCCATCAGGGGGGACAGAGACGGAAACACCATATATTTT. Encoded protein: CAIRGDRDGNTIYF.

CDR3 sequence reads: CASSPPGGSDTQYF. In nucleotides, the CDR3 is TGTGCCAGCAGCCCTCCCGGCGGTTCAGATACGCAGTATTTT. V and J are TRBV3-1 (or the pseudogene TRBV3-2) and TRBJ2-3; no definite D call. The CDR3 spans 14 residues. Trimming cost V 4 bases and J 4 bases, with 12 bases left between them. CDR1 and CDR2 (germline): LGHDT, YNNKEL (reference sequence).

This chain connects TRBV28 to TRBJ1-1; 9 nucleotides agree with TRBD1. Germline loops: CDR1 MDHEN, CDR2 SYDVKM. This CDR3 region has 15 residues. Germline trimming cut 5 bases from V and 4 bases from J; bases unmatched to any gene: 8. CDR3 in amino acids: CASSAGTGWRTEAFF. DNA of the CDR3: TGTGCCAGCAGTGCCGGGACAGGGTGGCGCACTGAAGCTTTCTTT.

The genes are TRBV9 and TRBJ2-1, with 9 bases matching TRBD1. After removal of 4 bases from V and 6 bases from J, the junction contained 11 bases not matched to a gene. The CDR3 runs 16 residues. CDR1 is SGDLS, CDR2 YYNGEE, per germline. The CDR3 loop is CASSPQPGTGSNEQFF. The CDR3 DNA reads TGTGCCAGCAGCCCCCAGCCGGGGACAGGGTCCAATGAGCAGTTCTTC.

The rearrangement uses TRBV6-2 or TRBV6-3 and TRBJ2-3; D may be TRBD2 (5 bases). V lost 4 bases to trimming and J lost 0 bases, with 14 bases between them. This CDR3 is 16 amino acids long. Per the germline V gene, CDR1 is MNHEY and CDR2 is SVGEGT. CDR3 loop: CASSSLGRTSTDTQYF. Here the CDR3 DNA reads TGTGCCAGCAGTTCCCTCGGCCGGACTAGCACAGATACGCAGTATTTT.

On this clone: Mismatch with germline at one junction end may stem from a read error. The chain employs TRBV7-7 and TRBJ2-6; 7 bases fit TRBD1. The CDR3 runs to 17 residues. Looked up from germline, CDR1 is SSHAT and CDR2 is FNYEAQ (reference sequence). The chain's CDR3 is CASSRDSGSSGANVLTF. DNA of the CDR3: TGTGCTAGCAGCCGGGACAGTGGGAGCTCTGGGGCCAACGTCCTGACTTTC.

The chain is built from TRBV7-2 and TRBJ2-1; a weak D match, TRBD2 (6 bases). This CDR3 is 16 amino acids long. Germline V gene sequence: CDR1 SGHTA, CDR2 FQGNSA. Trimming shortened V by 1 base and J by 1 base, and 11 bases separated the two germline ends. The CDR3 region is CASSLEPSASYNEQFF. CDR3 sequence (DNA): TGTGCCAGCAGCTTAGAGCCTAGCGCATCCTACAATGAGCAGTTCTTC.

This clone came up a few times. The chain joins TRBV6-5 to TRBJ2-7, with TRBD1 matching over 7 bases. V gave up 6 bases and J gave up 3 bases; unmatched junction bases: 11. Per the germline V gene, CDR1 is MNHEY and CDR2 is SVGAGI. The length of the CDR3 is 15 residues. The CDR3 here is CASSLLWDRGYEQYF. CDR3 coding DNA: TGTGCCAGCAGCCTGCTGTGGGACAGAGGCTACGAGCAGTACTTC.

The V call is TRBV2, the J call TRBJ2-7; 7 positions match TRBD1. Losses at the gene ends were 0 bases for V and 5 bases for J; bases not matched to a gene: 7. The CDR3 spans 15 residues. Germline V gene lookup returns CDR1 SNHLY and CDR2 FYNNEI. CDR3 coding DNA: TGTGCCAGCAGTGAAGCGACAGGGCTAAGGGACGAGCAGTACTTC. Protein: CASSEATGLRDEQYF.

The CDR3 coding sequence is TGCAGCGTTGAAGTGGCCCAGTTTCCCTACGAGCAGTACTTC. It translates to CSVEVAQFPYEQYF. V gene TRBV29-1 combines with J gene TRBJ2-7; D ambiguous. Trimming left V 1 base short and J 2 bases short, with 12 bases between. Germline V gene lookup returns CDR1 SQVTM and CDR2 ANQGSEA. The CDR3 loop spans 14 amino acids.